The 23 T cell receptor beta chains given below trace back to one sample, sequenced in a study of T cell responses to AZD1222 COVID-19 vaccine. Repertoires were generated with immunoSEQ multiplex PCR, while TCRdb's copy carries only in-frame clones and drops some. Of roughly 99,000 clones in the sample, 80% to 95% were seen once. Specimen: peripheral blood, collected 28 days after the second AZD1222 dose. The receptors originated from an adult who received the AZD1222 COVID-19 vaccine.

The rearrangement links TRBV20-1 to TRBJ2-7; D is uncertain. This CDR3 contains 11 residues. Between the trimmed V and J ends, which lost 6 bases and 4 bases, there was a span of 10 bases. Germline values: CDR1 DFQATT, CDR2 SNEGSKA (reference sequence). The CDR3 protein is CSARSEYEQYF. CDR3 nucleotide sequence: TGCAGTGCCAGGTCCGAGTACGAGCAGTACTTC.

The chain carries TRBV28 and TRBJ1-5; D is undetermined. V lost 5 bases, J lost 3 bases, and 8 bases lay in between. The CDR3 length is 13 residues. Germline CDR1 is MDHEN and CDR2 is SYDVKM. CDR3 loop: CASSVENNQPQHF. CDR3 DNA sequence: TGTGCCAGCAGTGTTGAAAACAATCAGCCCCAGCATTTT. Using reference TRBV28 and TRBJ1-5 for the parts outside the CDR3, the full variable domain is DVKVTQSSRYLVKRTGEKVFLECVQDMDHENMFWYRQDPGLGLRLIYFSYDVKMKEKGDIPEGYSVSREKKERFSLILESASTNQTSMYLCASSVENNQPQHFGDGTRLSIL.

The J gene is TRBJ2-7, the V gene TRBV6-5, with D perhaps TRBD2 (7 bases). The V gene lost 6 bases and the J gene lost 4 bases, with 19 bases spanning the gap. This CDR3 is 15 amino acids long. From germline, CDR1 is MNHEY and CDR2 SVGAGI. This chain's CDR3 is CASSPGGGAPYEQYF. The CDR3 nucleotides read TGTGCCAGCAGCCCGGGTGGGGGGGCCCCATACGAGCAGTACTTC.

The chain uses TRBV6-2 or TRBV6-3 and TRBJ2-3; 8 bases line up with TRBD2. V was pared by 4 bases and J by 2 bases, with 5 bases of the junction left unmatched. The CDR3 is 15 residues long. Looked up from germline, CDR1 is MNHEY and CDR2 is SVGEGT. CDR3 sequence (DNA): TGTGCCAGCAGTTCACTAGCGGACATCACAGATACGCAGTATTTT. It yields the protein CASSSLADITDTQYF.

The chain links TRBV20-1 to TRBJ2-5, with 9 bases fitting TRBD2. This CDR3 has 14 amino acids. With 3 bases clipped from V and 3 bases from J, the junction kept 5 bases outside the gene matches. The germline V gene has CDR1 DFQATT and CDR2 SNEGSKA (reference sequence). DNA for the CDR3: TGCAGTGCTAGTTTGCGGGGGGGTGAAGAGACCCAGTACTTC. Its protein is CSASLRGGEETQYF.

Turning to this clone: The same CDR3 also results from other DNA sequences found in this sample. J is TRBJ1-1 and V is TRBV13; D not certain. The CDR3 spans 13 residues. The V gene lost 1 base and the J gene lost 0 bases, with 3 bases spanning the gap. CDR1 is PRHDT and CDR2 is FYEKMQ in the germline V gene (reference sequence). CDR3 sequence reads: CASSLDLNTEAFF. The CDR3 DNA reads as TGTGCCAGCAGCTTAGACTTGAACACTGAAGCTTTCTTT.

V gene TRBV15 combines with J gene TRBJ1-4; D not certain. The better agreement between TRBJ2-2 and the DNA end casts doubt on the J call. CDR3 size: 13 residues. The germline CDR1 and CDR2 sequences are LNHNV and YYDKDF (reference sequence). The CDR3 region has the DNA TGTGCCACCAGCAGAGATTTTTGGACGGAGCTGTTTTTT. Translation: CATSRDFWTELFF.

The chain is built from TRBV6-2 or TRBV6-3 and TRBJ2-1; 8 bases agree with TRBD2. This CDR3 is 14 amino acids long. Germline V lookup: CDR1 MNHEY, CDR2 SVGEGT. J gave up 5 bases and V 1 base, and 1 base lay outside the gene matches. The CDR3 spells CASSYLAGNNEQFF. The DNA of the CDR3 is TGTGCCAGCAGTTACTTAGCGGGAAACAATGAGCAGTTCTTC.

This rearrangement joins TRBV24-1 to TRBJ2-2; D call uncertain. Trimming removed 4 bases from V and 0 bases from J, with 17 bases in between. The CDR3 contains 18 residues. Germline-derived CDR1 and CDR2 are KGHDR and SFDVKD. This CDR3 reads CATSEDASTGSNTGELFF. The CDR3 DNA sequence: TGTGCCACCAGTGAGGACGCTTCCACTGGGTCGAACACCGGGGAGCTGTTTTTT.

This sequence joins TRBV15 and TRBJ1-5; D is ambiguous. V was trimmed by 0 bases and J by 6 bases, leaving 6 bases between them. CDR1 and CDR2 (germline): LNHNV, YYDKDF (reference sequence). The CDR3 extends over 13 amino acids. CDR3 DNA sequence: TGTGCCACCAGCAGAGATCATGTTCAGCCCCAGCATTTT. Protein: CATSRDHVQPQHF. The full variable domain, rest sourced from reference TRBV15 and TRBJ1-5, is DAMVIQNPRYQVTQFGKPVTLSCSQTLNHNVMYWYQQKSSQAPKLLFHYYDKDFNNEADTPDNFQSRRPNTSFCFLDIRSPGLGDTAMYLCATSRDHVQPQHFGDGTRLSIL.

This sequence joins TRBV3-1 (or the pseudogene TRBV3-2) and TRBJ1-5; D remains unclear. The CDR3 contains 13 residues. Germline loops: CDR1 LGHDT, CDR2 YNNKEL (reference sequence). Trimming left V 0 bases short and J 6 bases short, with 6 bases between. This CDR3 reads CASSQDGVQPQHF. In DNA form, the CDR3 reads TGTGCCAGCAGCCAAGATGGAGTTCAGCCCCAGCATTTT.

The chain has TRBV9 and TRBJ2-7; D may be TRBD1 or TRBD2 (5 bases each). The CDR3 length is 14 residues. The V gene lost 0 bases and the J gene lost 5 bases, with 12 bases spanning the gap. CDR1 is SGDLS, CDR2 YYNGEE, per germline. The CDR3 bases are TGTGCCAGCAGCGTAGGGGACGTCCTAAACGAGCAGTACTTC. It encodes CASSVGDVLNEQYF.

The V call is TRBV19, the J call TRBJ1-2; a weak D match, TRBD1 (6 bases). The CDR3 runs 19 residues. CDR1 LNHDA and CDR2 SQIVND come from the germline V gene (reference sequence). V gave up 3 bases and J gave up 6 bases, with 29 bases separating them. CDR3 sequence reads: CASSIRTAALARPRNGYTF. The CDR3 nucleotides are TGTGCCAGTAGTATCCGGACAGCGGCCCTGGCGAGACCCAGAAATGGCTACACCTTC.

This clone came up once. The CDR3 DNA reads TGTGCCATAACTAACCGGGAAGCCACTAATGAAAAACTGTTTTTT. Amino acid sequence: CAITNREATNEKLFF. The genes are TRBV5-3 and TRBJ1-4; D is unclear. TRBV5-3 is designated an ORF whose function remains uncertain. V shed 9 bases and J shed 2 bases, with 17 bases lying between them. The CDR3 extends over 15 amino acids.

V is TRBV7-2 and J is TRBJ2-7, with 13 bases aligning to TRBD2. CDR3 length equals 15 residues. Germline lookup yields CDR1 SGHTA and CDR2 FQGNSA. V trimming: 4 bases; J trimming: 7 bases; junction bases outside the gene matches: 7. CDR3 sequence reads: CASSSGLAGVREQYF. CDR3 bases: TGTGCCAGCAGCTCCGGACTAGCGGGAGTTCGAGAGCAGTACTTC.

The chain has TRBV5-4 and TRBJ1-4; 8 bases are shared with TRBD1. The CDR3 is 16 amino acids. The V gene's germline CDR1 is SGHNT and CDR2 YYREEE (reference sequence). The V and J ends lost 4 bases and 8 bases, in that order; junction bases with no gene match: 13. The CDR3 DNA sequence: TGTGCCAGCAGCCCATACAGAGACAGGGGTGGCGAAAAACTGTTTTTT. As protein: CASSPYRDRGGEKLFF. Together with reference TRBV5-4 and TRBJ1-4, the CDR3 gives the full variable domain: ETGVTQSPTHLIKTRGQQVTLRCSSQSGHNTVSWYQQALGQGPQFIFQYYREEENGRGNFPPRFSGLQFPNYSSELNVNALELDDSALYLCASSPYRDRGGEKLFFGSGTQLSVL.

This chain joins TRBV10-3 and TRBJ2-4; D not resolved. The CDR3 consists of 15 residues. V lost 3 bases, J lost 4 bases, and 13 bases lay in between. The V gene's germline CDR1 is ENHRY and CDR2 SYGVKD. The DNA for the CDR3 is TGTGCCATCAGTGACCCGAAGGCCATAAAAAACATTCAGTACTTC. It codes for CAISDPKAIKNIQYF.

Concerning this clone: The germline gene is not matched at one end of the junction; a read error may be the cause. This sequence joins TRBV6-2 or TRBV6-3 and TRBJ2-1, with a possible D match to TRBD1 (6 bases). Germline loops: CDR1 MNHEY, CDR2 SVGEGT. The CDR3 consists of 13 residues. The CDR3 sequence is CASSNSQGNEQFF. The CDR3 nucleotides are TGTGCCAGCAGTAACTCGCAGGGGAATGAGCAGTTCTTC.

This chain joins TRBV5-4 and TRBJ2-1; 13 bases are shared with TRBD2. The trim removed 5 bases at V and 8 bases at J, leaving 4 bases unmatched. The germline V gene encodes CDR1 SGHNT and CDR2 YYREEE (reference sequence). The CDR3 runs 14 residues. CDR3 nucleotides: TGTGCCAGCAGACTAGCGGGGGGGTCGTATGAGCAGTTCTTC. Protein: CASRLAGGSYEQFF. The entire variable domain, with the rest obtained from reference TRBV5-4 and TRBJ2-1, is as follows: ETGVTQSPTHLIKTRGQQVTLRCSSQSGHNTVSWYQQALGQGPQFIFQYYREEENGRGNFPPRFSGLQFPNYSSELNVNALELDDSALYLCASRLAGGSYEQFFGPGTRLTVL.

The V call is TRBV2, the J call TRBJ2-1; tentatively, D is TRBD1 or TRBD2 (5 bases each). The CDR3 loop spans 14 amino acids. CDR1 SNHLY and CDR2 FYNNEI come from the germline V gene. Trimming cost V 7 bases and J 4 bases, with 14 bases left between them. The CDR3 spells CASMRDGPYNEQFF. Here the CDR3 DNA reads TGTGCCAGCATGAGGGACGGTCCTTACAATGAGCAGTTCTTC. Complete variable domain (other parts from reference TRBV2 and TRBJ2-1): EPEVTQTPSHQVTQMGQEVILRCVPISNHLYFYWYRQILGQKVEFLVSFYNNEISEKSEIFDDQFSVERPDGSNFTLKIRSTKLEDSAMYFCASMRDGPYNEQFFGPGTRLTVL.

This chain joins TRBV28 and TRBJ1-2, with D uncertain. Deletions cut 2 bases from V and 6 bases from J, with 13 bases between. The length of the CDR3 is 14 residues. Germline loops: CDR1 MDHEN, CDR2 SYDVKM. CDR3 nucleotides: TGTGCCAGCAGTTTACAAGGGTCGGGTGATGGCTACACCTTC. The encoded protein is CASSLQGSGDGYTF.

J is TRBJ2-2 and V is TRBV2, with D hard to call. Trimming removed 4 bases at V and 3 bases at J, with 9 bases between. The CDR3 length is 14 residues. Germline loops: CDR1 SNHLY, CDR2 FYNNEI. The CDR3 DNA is TGTGCCAGCAGTGTAAGCCCATACACCGGGGAGCTGTTTTTT. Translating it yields CASSVSPYTGELFF. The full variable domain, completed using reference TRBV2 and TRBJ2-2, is EPEVTQTPSHQVTQMGQEVILRCVPISNHLYFYWYRQILGQKVEFLVSFYNNEISEKSEIFDDQFSVERPDGSNFTLKIRSTKLEDSAMYFCASSVSPYTGELFFGEGSRLTVL.

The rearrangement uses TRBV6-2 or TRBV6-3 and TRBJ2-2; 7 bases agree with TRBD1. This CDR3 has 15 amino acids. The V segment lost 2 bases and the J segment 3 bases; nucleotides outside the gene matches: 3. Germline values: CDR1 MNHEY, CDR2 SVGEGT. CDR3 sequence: CASSYLGQYTGELFF. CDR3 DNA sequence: TGTGCCAGCAGTTACCTGGGACAGTACACCGGGGAGCTGTTTTTT.